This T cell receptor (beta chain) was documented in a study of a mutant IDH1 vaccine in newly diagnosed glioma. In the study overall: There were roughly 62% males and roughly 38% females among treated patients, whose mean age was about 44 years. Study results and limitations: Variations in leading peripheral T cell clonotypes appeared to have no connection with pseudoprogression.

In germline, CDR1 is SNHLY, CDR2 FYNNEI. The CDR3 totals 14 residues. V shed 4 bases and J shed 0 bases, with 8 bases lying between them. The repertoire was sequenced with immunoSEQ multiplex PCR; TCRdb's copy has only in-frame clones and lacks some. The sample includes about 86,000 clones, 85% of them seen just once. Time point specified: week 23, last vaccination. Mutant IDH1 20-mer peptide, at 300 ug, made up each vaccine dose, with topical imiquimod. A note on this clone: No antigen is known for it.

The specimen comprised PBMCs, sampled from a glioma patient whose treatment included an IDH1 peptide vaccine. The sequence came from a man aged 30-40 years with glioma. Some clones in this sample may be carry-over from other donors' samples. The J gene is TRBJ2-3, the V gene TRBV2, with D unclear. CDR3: CASSGVGSTDTQYF. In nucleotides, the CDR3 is TGTGCCAGCAGTGGAGTAGGAAGCACAGATACGCAGTATTTT.